This T cell receptor beta chain was identified during a study of blood T cell repertoires in COVID-19. Original processing notes: Amplifying reference gene primers gave estimates of nucleated cell counts. Produced via immunoSEQ multiplex PCR; TCRdb's table is partial and in-frame only. D and trimming come from the DNA, and the V and J calls and clone size come from that table. The sample holds more than 300,000 clones; roughly 91% are singletons and the top ten take approximately 1.8%. Germline V CDR1 and CDR2: SGHRS, YFSETQ. V lost 0 bases to trimming and J lost 7 bases, with 7 bases between them. The CDR3 totals 13 residues.

Sequencing used peripheral blood. The clonotype was recovered from a woman in her twenties or thirties with COVID-19, enrolled during active disease. The V call is TRBV5-1, the J call TRBJ2-2; possibly TRBD2 for D (6 bases). The CDR3 is CASSLGGVGELFF. In DNA form, the CDR3 reads TGCGCCAGCAGCTTGGGCGGGGTCGGGGAGCTGTTTTTT.